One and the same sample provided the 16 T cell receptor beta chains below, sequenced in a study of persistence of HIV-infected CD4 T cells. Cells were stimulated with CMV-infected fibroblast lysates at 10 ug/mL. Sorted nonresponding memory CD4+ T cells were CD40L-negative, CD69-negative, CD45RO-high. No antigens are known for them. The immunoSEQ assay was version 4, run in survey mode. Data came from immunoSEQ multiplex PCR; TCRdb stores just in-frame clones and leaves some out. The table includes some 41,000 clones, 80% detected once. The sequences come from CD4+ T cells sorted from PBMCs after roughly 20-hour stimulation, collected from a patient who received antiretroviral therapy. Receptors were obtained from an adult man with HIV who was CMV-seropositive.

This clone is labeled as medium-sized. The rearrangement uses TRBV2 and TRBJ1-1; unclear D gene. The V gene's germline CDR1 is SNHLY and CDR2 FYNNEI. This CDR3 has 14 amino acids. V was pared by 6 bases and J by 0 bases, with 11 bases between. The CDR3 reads CASSGEFMNTEAFF. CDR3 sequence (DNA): TGTGCCAGCAGCGGTGAGTTCATGAACACTGAAGCTTTCTTT.

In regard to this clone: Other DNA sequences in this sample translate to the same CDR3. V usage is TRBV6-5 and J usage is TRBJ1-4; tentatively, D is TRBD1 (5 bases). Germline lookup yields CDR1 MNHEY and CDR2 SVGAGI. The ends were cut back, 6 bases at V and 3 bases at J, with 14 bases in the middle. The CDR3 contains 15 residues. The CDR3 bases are TGTGCCAGCAGATCGCAGGGAGCCCCTAATGAAAAACTGTTTTTT. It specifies CASRSQGAPNEKLFF.

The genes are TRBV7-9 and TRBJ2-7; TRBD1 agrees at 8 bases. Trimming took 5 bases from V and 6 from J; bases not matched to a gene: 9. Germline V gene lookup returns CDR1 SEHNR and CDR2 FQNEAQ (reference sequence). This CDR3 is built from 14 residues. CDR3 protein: CASSLSQGAGEQYF. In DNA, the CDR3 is TGTGCCAGCAGCCTTTCGCAGGGGGCGGGCGAGCAGTACTTC.

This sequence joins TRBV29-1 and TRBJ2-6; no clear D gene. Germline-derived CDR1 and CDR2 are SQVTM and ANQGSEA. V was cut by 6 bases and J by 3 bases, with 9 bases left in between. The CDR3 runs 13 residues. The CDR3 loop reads CSVPGGGANVLTF. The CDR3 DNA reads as TGCAGCGTCCCAGGCGGTGGGGCCAACGTCCTGACTTTC. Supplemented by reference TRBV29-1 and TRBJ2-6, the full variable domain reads SAVISQKPSRDICQRGTSLTIQCQVDSQVTMMFWYRQQPGQSLTLIATANQGSEATYESGFVIDKFPISRPNLTFSTLTVSNMSPEDSSIYLCSVPGGGANVLTFGAGSRLTVL.

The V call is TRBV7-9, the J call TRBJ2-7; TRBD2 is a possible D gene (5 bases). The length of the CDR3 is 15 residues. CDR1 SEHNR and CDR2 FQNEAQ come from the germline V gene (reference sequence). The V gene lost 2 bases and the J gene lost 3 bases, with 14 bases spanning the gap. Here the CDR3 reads CASSLHERTYYEQYF. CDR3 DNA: TGTGCCAGCAGCTTACACGAAAGGACTTACTACGAGCAGTACTTC.

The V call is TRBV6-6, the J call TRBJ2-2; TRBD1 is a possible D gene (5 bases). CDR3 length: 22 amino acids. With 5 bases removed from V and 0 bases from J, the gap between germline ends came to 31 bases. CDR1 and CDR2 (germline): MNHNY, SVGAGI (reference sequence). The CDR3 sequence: CASSPQRGLSTERQSNTGELFF. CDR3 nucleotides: TGTGCCAGCAGTCCCCAAAGGGGCCTATCGACCGAAAGACAATCGAACACCGGGGAGCTGTTTTTT.

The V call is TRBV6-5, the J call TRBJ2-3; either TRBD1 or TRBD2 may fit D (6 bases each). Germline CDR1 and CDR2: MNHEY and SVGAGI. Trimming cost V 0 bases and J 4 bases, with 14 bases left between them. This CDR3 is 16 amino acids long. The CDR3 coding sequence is TGTGCCAGCAGTTACTCATGGGGGGCGACGGCAGATACGCAGTATTTT. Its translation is CASSYSWGATADTQYF.

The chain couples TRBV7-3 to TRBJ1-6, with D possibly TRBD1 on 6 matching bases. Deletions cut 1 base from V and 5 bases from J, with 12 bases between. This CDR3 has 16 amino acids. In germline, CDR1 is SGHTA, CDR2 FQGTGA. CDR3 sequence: CASSLIGGRDNSPLHF. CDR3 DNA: TGTGCCAGCAGCTTAATCGGGGGGCGCGATAATTCACCCCTCCACTTT.

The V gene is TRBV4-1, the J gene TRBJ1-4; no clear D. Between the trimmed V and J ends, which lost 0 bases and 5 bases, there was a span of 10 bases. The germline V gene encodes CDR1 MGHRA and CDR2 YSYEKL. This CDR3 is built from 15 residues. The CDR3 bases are TGCGCCAGCAGCCAAGATGGGCGGGGAAATGAAAAACTGTTTTTT. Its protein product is CASSQDGRGNEKLFF.

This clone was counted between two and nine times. CDR3 DNA: TGTGCCAGTAGTCCCCTAGGGACAGTCTACGAGCAGTACTTC. This encodes CASSPLGTVYEQYF. The chain carries TRBV19 and TRBJ2-7; 7 nucleotides agree with TRBD1. This CDR3 contains 14 residues. V shed 5 bases and J 3 bases; nucleotides not matched to a gene: 7. CDR1 and CDR2 from the germline V gene are LNHDA and SQIVND (reference sequence).

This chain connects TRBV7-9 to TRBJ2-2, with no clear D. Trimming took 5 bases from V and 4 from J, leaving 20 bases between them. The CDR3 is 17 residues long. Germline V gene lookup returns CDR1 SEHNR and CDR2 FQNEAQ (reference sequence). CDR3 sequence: CASSPVPGLDFTGELFF. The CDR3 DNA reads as TGTGCCAGCAGCCCAGTGCCGGGTCTCGATTTCACCGGGGAGCTGTTTTTT. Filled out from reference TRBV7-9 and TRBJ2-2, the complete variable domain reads DTGVSQNPRHKITKRGQNVTFRCDPISEHNRLYWYRQTLGQGPEFLTYFQNEAQLEKSRLLSDRFSAERPKGSFSTLEIQRTEQGDSAMYLCASSPVPGLDFTGELFFGEGSRLTVL.

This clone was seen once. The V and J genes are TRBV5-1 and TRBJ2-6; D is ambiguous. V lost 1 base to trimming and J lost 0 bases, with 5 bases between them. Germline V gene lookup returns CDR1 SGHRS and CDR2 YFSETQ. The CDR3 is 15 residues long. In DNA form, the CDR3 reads TGCGCCAGCAGCTTGACCGTCTCTGGGGCCAACGTCCTGACTTTC. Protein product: CASSLTVSGANVLTF.

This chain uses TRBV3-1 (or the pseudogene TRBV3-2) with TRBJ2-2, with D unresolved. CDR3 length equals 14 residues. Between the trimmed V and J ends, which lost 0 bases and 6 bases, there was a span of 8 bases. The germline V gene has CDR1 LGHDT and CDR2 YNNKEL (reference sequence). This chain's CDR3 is CASSQEGSAGELFF. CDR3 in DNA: TGTGCCAGCAGCCAAGAAGGTTCCGCCGGGGAGCTGTTTTTT.

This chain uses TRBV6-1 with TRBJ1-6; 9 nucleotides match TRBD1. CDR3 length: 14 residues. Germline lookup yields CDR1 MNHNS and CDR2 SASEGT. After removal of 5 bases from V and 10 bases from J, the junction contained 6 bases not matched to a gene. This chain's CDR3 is CASSRTGVESPLHF. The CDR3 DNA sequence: TGTGCCAGCAGTAGGACAGGGGTAGAATCACCCCTCCACTTT.

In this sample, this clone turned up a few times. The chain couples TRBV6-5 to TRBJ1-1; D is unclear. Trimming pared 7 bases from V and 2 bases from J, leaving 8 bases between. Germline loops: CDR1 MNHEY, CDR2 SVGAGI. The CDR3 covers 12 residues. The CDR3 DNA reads TGTGCCAGCACAGGATTCAACACTGAAGCTTTCTTT. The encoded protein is CASTGFNTEAFF.

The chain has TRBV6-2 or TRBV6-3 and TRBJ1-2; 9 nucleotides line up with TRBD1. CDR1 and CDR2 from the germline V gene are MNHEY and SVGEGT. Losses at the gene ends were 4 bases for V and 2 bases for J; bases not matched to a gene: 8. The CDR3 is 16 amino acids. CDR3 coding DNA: TGTGCCAGCAGTTTAATACAGGGGGCGGAAAACTATGGCTACACCTTC. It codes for CASSLIQGAENYGYTF.